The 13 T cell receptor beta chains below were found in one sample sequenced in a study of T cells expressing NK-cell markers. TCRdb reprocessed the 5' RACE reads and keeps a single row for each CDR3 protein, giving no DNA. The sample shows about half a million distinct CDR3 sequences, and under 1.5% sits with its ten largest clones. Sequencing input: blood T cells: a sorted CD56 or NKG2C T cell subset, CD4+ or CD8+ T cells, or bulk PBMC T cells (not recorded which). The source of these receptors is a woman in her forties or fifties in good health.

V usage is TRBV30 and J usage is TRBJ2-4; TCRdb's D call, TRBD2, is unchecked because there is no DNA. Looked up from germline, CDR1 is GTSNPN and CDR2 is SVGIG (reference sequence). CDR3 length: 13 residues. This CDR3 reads CAWAGLAKNIQYF.

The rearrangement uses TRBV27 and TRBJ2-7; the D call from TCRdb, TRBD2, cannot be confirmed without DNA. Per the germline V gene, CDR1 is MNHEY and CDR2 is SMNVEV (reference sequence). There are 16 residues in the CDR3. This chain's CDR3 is CASSPTEGGRGYEQYF.

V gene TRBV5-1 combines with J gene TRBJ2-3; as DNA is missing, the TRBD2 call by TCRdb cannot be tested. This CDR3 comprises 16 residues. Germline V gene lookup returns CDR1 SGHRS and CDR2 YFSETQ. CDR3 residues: CASSSRPAGVSDTQYF.

CDR3 amino acids: CSVEVPQTTDTQYF. The rearrangement uses TRBV29-1 and TRBJ2-3. The CDR3 has 14 amino acids. Germline V gives CDR1 SQVTM, CDR2 ANQGSEA.

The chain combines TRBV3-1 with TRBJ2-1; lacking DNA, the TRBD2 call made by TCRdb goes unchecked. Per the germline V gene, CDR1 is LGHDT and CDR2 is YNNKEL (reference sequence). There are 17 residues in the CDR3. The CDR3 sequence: CASSQPLGASGNNEQFF.

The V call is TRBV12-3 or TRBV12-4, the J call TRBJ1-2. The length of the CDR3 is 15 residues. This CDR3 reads CASSLALSGTGGYTF.

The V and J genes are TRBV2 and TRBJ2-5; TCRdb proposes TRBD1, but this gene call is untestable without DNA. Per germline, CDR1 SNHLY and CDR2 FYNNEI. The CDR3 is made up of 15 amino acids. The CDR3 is CASSEDSIVGETQYF.

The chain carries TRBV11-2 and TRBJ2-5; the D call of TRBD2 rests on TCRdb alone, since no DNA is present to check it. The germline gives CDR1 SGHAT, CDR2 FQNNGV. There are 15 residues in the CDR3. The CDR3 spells CAEGTSGRGQETQYF.

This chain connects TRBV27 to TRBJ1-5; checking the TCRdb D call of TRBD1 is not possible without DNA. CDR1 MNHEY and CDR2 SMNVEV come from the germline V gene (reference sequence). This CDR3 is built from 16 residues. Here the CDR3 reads CASSGTGGIPNQPQHF.

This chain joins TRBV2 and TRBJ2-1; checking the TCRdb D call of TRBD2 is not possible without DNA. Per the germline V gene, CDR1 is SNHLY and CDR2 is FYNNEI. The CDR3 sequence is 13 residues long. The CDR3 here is CASSSASGSNQFF.

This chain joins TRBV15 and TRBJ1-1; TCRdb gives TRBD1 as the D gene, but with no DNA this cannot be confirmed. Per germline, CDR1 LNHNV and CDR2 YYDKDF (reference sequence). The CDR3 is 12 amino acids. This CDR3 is CATRRGGAEAFF.

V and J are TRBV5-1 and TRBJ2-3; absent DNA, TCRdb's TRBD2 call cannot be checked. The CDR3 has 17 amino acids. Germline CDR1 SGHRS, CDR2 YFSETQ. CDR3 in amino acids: CASSRGLAGVKIDTQYF.

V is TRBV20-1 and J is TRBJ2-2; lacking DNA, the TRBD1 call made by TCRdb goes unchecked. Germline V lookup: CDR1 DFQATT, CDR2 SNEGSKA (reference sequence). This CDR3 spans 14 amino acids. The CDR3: CSASGQGNTGELFF.